This TCR beta chain was retrieved from a study of T cell responses to AZD1222 COVID-19 vaccine. Method: immunoSEQ multiplex PCR; TCRdb's copy keeps in-frame clones and lacks some. Found here are 90,000 to 150,000 clones, around 92% of them singletons; the top ten hold more than 7%. This CDR3 contains 18 residues. The germline V gene encodes CDR1 SGDLS and CDR2 YYNGEE. Trimming took 6 bases from V and 4 from J, leaving 25 bases between them. This clone appeared a single time. Material: peripheral blood, obtained 28 days after the second AZD1222 dose. The chain is built from TRBV9 and TRBJ2-2; D may be TRBD1 or TRBD2 (5 bases each). The sequence came from an adult who received the AZD1222 COVID-19 vaccine. CDR3 DNA sequence: TGTGCCAGCACCCATCGAATTGCAGGGACGGGTGTCACCGGGGAGCTGTTTTTT. It translates to CASTHRIAGTGVTGELFF.